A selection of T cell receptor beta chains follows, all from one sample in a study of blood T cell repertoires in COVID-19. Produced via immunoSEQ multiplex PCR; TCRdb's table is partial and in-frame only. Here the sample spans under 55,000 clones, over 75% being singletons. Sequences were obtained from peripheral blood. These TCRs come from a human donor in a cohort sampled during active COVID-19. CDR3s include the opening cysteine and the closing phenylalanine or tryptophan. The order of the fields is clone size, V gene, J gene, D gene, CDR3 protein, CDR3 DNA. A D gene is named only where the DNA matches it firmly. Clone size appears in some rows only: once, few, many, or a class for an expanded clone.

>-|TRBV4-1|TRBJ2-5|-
CASSRATTETQYF
TGCGCCAGCAGCCGAGCCACCACAGAGACCCAGTACTTC
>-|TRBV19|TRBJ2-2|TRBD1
CASSDRGRNTGELFF
TGTGCCAGTAGTGACAGGGGTCGAAACACCGGGGAGCTGTTTTTT
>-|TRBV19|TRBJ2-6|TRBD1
CASSGTGGFGANVLTF
TGTGCCAGTAGTGGGACAGGGGGTTTTGGGGCCAACGTCCTGACTTTC
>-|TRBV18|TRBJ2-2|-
CASSPRQGPGELFF
TGTGCCAGCTCACCAAGGCAGGGGCCCGGGGAGCTGTTTTTT
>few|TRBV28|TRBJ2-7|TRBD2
CASSPSGRYEQYF
TGTGCCAGCAGTCCTAGCGGGAGATACGAGCAGTACTTC
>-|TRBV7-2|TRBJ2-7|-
CASSFSQVGYEQYF
TGTGCCAGCAGCTTTAGTCAGGTGGGCTACGAGCAGTACTTC
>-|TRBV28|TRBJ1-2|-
CASSLWQGGYGYTF
TGTGCCAGCAGTTTATGGCAGGGCGGTTATGGCTACACCTTC
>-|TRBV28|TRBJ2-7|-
CASRRTGSSSYEQYF
TGTGCCAGCCGTCGCACGGGGTCTAGCTCCTACGAGCAGTACTTC
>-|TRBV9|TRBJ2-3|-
CASSVRAGSYTDTQYF
TGTGCCAGCAGCGTCAGGGCTGGATCCTACACAGATACGCAGTATTTT
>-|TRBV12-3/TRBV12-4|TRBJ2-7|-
CASNVESYEQYF
TGTGCCAGCAACGTGGAGTCCTACGAGCAGTACTTC
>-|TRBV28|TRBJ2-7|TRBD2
CASSSSGESSYEQYF
TGTGCCAGCAGTTCAAGCGGGGAAAGCTCCTACGAGCAGTACTTC
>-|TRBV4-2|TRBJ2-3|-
CASSQEGDSHF
TGTGCCAGCAGCCAAGAAGGGGACTCCCATTTT
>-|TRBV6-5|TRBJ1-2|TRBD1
CASSYSGQGRYGYTF
TGTGCCAGCAGTTACTCCGGACAGGGGAGGTATGGCTACACCTTC
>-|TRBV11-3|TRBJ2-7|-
CASSFSGNSYEQYF
TGTGCCAGCAGCTTTTCCGGGAACTCCTACGAGCAGTACTTC
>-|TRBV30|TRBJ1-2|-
CAWSVNEGFFPSGYTF
TGTGCCTGGAGTGTTAACGAGGGATTTTTTCCCTCTGGCTACACCTTC
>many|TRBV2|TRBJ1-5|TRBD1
CASSIKQGSNQPQHF
TGTGCCAGCAGCATAAAACAGGGGAGCAATCAGCCCCAGCATTTT
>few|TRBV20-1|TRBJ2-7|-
CSAKEGEQYF
TGCAGTGCTAAGGAGGGAGAGCAGTACTTC
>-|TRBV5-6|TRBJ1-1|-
CASTRTKRGGPNTEAFF
TGTGCCAGCACTCGCACGAAAAGGGGAGGGCCCAACACTGAAGCTTTCTTT
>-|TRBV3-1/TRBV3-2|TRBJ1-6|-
CASSQAEGAANSPLHF
TGTGCCAGCAGCCAAGCCGAAGGGGCGGCTAATTCACCCCTCCACTTT
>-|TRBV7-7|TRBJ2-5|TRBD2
CASSTGLAGQETQYF
TGTGCCAGCAGCACGGGACTAGCGGGGCAAGAGACCCAGTACTTC
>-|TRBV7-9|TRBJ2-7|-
CASSREGDTTRQYF
TGTGCCAGCAGCCGCGAGGGGGACACCACCCGGCAGTACTTC
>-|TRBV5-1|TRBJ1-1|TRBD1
CASSKEGDRGTEAFF
TGCGCCAGCAGTAAGGAAGGGGACAGGGGCACTGAAGCTTTCTTT
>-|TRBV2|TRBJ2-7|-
CASSYYQGVSEQYF
TGTGCCAGCAGTTACTACCAGGGTGTGTCCGAGCAGTACTTC
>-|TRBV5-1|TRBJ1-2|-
CASSLVPGEGGYTF
TGCGCCAGCAGCTTGGTACCGGGGGAAGGTGGCTACACCTTC
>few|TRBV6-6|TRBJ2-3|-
CASSYRGSTDTQYF
TGTGCCAGCAGTTACCGCGGCAGCACAGATACGCAGTATTTT
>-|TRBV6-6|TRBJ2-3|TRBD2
CASSWGSGSTDTQYF
TGTGCCAGCAGTTGGGGTAGCGGGAGCACAGATACGCAGTATTTT
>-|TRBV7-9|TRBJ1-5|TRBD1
CASSGGQGWGNQPQHF
TGTGCCAGCAGCGGGGGACAGGGCTGGGGCAATCAGCCCCAGCATTTT
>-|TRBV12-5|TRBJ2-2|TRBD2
CASGFWLGLAGGPNTGELFF
TGTGCTAGTGGTTTCTGGCTCGGTCTAGCGGGAGGGCCAAACACCGGGGAGCTGTTTTTT
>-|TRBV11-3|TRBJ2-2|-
CASSSPTGELFF
TGTGCCAGCAGCAGCCCCACCGGGGAGCTGTTTTTT
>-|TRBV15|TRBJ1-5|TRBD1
CATSRALGQGNQPQHF
TGTGCCACCAGCAGAGCCTTGGGACAGGGGAATCAGCCCCAGCATTTT
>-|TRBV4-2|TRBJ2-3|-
CASSHQLARTDTQYF
TGTGCCAGCAGCCATCAACTAGCCCGCACAGATACGCAGTATTTT
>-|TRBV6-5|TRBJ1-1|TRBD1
CASSLQGAQAFF
TGTGCCAGCAGTTTACAGGGGGCCCAGGCTTTCTTT
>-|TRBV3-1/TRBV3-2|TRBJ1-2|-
CASSQARSGGYTF
TGTGCCAGCAGCCAAGCCCGCTCGGGTGGCTACACCTTC
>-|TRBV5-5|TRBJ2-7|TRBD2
CASSPDFRISGTGPYEQYF
TGTGCCAGCAGCCCCGATTTTAGGATCAGCGGGACTGGACCCTACGAGCAGTACTTC
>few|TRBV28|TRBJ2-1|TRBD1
CASSDRNNEQFF
TGTGCCAGCTCGGACAGGAACAATGAGCAGTTCTTC
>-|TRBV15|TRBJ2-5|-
CATSRPGHSYQETQYF
TGTGCCACCAGCAGACCGGGACACTCGTACCAAGAGACCCAGTACTTC
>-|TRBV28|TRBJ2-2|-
CASKSGGNTGELFF
TGTGCCAGCAAATCGGGGGGCAACACCGGGGAGCTGTTTTTT
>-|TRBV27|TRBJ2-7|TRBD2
CASSYRTSGVYEQYF
TGTGCCAGCAGTTATAGGACTAGCGGGGTCTACGAGCAGTACTTC
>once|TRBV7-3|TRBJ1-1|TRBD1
CASSGGQGALAMNTEAFF
TGTGCCAGCAGCGGAGGACAGGGGGCGCTTGCTATGAACACTGAAGCTTTCTTT
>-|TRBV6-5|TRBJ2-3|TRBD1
CASDRDRSTDTQYF
TGTGCCAGTGACCGGGACAGGTCAACAGATACGCAGTATTTT
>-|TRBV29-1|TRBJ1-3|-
CSGKGHLSGNTIYF
TGCAGCGGGAAGGGACACCTCTCTGGAAACACCATATATTTT
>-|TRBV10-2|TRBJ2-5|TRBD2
CASRLAGTETQYF
TGCGCCAGCAGACTAGCGGGAACAGAGACCCAGTACTTC
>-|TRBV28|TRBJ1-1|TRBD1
CASSFPDRVSEAFF
TGTGCCAGCAGTTTCCCTGACAGGGTCTCTGAAGCTTTCTTT
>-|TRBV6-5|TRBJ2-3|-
CASRRDASTDTQYF
TGTGCCAGCAGGAGGGATGCGTCCACAGATACGCAGTATTTT
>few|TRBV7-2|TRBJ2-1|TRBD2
CASSLTTSGSSNEQFF
TGTGCCAGCAGCCTTACGACTAGCGGGAGTTCTAATGAGCAGTTCTTC
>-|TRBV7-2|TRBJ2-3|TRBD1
CASSLLTGSSTDTQYF
TGTGCCAGCAGCTTGTTGACAGGGTCATCCACAGATACGCAGTATTTT
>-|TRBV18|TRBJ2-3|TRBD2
CASSPRISGRAVDTDTQYF
TGTGCCAGCTCACCACGAATAAGCGGGAGGGCCGTAGACACAGATACGCAGTATTTT
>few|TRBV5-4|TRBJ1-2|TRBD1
CASSLDRGVLGYTF
TGTGCCAGCAGCTTGGACAGGGGGGTCTTAGGCTACACCTTC
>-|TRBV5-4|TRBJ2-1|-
CASSLRGSYNEQFF
TGTGCCAGCAGCTTGCGGGGCTCCTACAATGAGCAGTTCTTC